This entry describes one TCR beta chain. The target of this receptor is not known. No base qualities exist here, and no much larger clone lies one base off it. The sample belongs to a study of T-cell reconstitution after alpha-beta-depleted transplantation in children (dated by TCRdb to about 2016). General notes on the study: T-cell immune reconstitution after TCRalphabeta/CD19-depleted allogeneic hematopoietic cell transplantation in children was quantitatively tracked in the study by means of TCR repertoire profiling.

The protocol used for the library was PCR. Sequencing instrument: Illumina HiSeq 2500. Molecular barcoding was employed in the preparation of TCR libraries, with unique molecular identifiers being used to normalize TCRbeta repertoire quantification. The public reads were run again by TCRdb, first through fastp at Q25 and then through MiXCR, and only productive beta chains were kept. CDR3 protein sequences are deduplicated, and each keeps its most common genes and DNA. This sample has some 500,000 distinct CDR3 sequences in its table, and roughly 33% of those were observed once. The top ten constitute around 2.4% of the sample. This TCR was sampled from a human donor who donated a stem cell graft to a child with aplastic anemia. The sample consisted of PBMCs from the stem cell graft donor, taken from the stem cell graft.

At the DNA level, the sequence is TGCAGTGCTGAACTACCAGCAGATCCCTACGAGCAGTACTTC. Its translation reads: CSAELPADPYEQYF. The V gene is TRBV20-1 and the J gene is TRBJ2-7, with the D gene too uncertain to name. V lost 5 bases and J lost 2 bases; the stretch between them is 16 bases long. Reading from cysteine to phenylalanine, the CDR3 counts 14 amino acids. Left in the record is the CDR3 DNA by itself, 42 bases read in frame from the first base. Looking up the germline V gene (reference sequence) yields CDR1 DFQATT and CDR2 SNEGSKA.